This T cell receptor (beta chain) is drawn from a study of T cell responses to AZD1222 COVID-19 vaccine. Overall study results and limits: White British ancestry dominated among donors, who included more females, and clonal diversity was possibly underestimated. The peak T cell response came first, and repertoires were sampled only after it. Reportedly, close to half of spike-specific TCRs are directed against unmutated variant regions.

The germline CDR1 and CDR2 sequences are SEHNR and FQNEAQ (reference sequence). This CDR3 comprises 14 residues. V was cut by 8 bases and J by 0 bases, with 11 bases left in between. Worth noting for this clone: Its antigen is still unknown.

Profiled with immunoSEQ multiplex PCR; TCRdb holds only in-frame clones, not every one. This sample yields 90,000 to 150,000 clones, of which around nine tenths are seen a single time; 2% to 3% belongs to the top ten. The gene calls are TRBV7-9 and TRBJ2-1; D perhaps matches TRBD1 (6 bases). The starting material was peripheral blood, obtained on day 0 of AZD1222 vaccination. The clonotype originates from an adult in good health. CDR3 residues: CASFKDSSYNEQFF. The CDR3 bases are TGTGCCAGCTTTAAGGACAGCTCCTACAATGAGCAGTTCTTC.